This T cell receptor (beta chain) was obtained from a study of T-cell memory formation after mild COVID-19 (dated by TCRdb to the early 2020s). Notes on the research overall: TCR sequence clusters from the two donors were found to be largely donor specific. In a couple of donors, T-cell clones that expanded and contracted after mild COVID-19 were tracked by sequencing TCRalpha and TCRbeta repertoires over time. The cohort comprised two young, previously healthy adult volunteers, one female and one male. General findings and caveats noted by the study authors: Whether the second-wave clones peaking on day 37 were SARS-CoV-2 specific was not confirmed. The detection of some responding clones in pre-infection memory suggests that pre-existing cross-reactive memory T cells joined the SARS-CoV-2 response. From day 15 to 85, contracting clones showed balanced CD4/CD8 phenotypes, whereas a second wave of clones that expanded from day 15 to 37 leaned towards CD4+. Only two mild cases were covered by the study, and larger cohorts that include severe cases with pre-infection samples were considered necessary. Contracting CD4+ clones were located mainly in the CM and EM memory subsets, whereas CD8+ clones were found to be enriched in EMRA.

V and J are trimmed by 5 bases and 4 bases, and the gene matches miss 13 bases of the junction. CDR1 and CDR2 are read off the germline V gene as SGHVS and FNYEAQ. The CDR3 goes from the cysteine to the phenylalanine over 16 residues. The kept DNA is CDR3 alone, 48 bases in frame from the first base. Sequencing used an Illumina NovaSeq 6000. TCRalpha and TCRbeta cDNA libraries were built by 5'RACE with constant-segment primers, adding sample barcodes and unique molecular identifiers. RNA was extracted from every sample with Trizol reagent. Libraries were amplified in two PCR steps, with a second sample barcode and Illumina TruSeq adapters added in the second step. Sequencing of the libraries was done on an Illumina NovaSeq, producing 2 x 150 bp paired-end reads. The paper's processing steps were these. Reads were demultiplexed and collapsed into UMI-guided consensus sequences with migec v1.2.7. With mixcr v2.1.11, UMI consensuses were aligned to TRA and TRB V and J templates and assembled into clonotypes. A clonotype was counted as expanded or contracted only if both edgeR and NoisET called the change significant, with noise models trained on biological replicates. For edgeR calls, the cutoffs were a false discovery rate-adjusted p below 0.01 and a log2 fold-change threshold of 1. As an exploratory analysis of dynamics, max-normalized trajectories of the 1000 most abundant clonotypes were examined by PCA with hierarchical clustering. Separately sequenced CD4+ and CD8+ repertoires were used to assign a CD4 or CD8 phenotype to each responding clone. TCRdb trimmed public reads at Q25 via fastp, called clones via MiXCR and kept in-frame beta chains. Each record represents a unique CDR3 protein, reported with the most common genes and DNA among its rows. What appears here as the V and J calls and clone size reflects TCRdb's work, not the paper's. Counted in this sample were under 550,000 distinct CDR3 sequences; 15% to 20% of them appeared once. Roughly 21% of the sample belongs to the ten largest clones.

In the case of this clonotype: Its binding antigen is unknown. Base qualities are missing; no much larger clone stands one base away.

Ficoll-Paque density gradient centrifugation was used to isolate PBMCs. Material for sequencing was PBMCs or a T cell subset sorted from them (not recorded which). The rearrangement joined TRBV7-6 to TRBJ2-5, and 7 bases in between align with TRBD2. The clonotype comes from a man aged 18 to 29 who had mild COVID-19 (a few samples of this study predate the infection). The sample titles of this study are shuffled in the database, so cell type and time point are left out; the donor was told from shared clones. The CDR3 here reads CASSRTAGVLRETQYF. The bases are TGTGCCAGCAGCCGCACGGCGGGGGTGCTGCGAGAGACCCAGTACTTC.